A selection of T cell receptor beta chains follows, all from one sample in a study of OX40 agonist ivuxolimab in advanced cancers. TCRdb keeps only in-frame clones here, not all; method: immunoSEQ multiplex PCR. This sample yields tens of thousands of clones, of which 65% to 90% are seen a single time; 25% to 30% belongs to the top ten. The specimen comprised CD4+ or CD8+ T cells sorted from blood, sampled in a trial of the OX40 agonist ivuxolimab. These receptors were collected from an adult with an advanced solid tumor such as melanoma, head and neck, liver or kidney cancer. Each CDR3 is given with its conserved first and last residue. A D gene is named only where the DNA matches it firmly. Expanded clones get a size class; other rows say once, few or many, or leave the size out.

TRBJ2-7,TRBV10-3,17,TRBD2,medium-sized,CAISEYPTGLAGYEQYF,TGTGCCATCAGTGAATACCCAACCGGACTAGCGGGCTACGAGCAGTACTTC
TRBJ2-2,TRBV27,15,TRBD2,-,CASSSAGGSVGELFF,TGTGCCAGCAGTTCCGCGGGAGGGTCAGTCGGGGAGCTGTTTTTT
TRBJ1-1,TRBV10-3,17,-,few,CAISESTRGGVNTEAFF,TGTGCCATCAGTGAGTCGACTCGAGGGGGGGTGAACACTGAAGCTTTCTTT
TRBJ1-2,TRBV9,16,-,-,CASSVATVSGRDGYTF,TGTGCCAGCAGCGTAGCTACAGTTTCGGGTCGGGATGGCTACACCTTC
TRBJ2-3,TRBV11-2,12,-,-,CASSLTGDTQYF,TGTGCCAGCAGCTTAACGGGAGATACGCAGTATTTT
TRBJ2-7,TRBV18,16,-,-,CASSPPGPLSSYEQYF,TGTGCCAGCTCACCACCGGGGCCCCTGAGCTCCTACGAGCAGTACTTC
TRBJ2-3,TRBV30,16,-,-,CAWSVWAVRGWDTQYF,TGTGCCTGGAGTGTATGGGCAGTCAGGGGTTGGGATACGCAGTATTTT
TRBJ2-1,TRBV15,14,-,-,CATSRRRDRNEQFF,TGTGCCACCAGCAGAAGGCGGGATCGGAATGAGCAGTTCTTC
TRBJ2-1,TRBV7-8,18,TRBD2,-,CASSYGLAGVRSYNEQFF,TGTGCCAGCAGCTACGGACTAGCGGGAGTCCGCTCCTACAATGAGCAGTTCTTC
TRBJ2-7,TRBV13,13,-,-,CASSLDTNYEQYF,TGTGCCAGCAGCTTAGACACGAACTACGAGCAGTACTTC
TRBJ2-1,TRBV19,11,-,once,CASSIWSEQFF,TGTGCCAGTAGTATTTGGTCTGAGCAGTTCTTC
TRBJ1-5,TRBV7-8,13,-,-,CASSLYGHQPQHF,TGTGCCAGCAGCTTATACGGCCATCAGCCCCAGCATTTT